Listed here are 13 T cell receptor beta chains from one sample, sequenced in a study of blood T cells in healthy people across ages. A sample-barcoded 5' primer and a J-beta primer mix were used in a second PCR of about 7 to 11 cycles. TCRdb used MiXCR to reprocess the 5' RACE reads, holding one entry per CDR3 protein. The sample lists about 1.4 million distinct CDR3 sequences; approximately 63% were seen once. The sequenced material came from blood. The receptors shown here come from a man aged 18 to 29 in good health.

CDR3 sequence reads: CASSVGGKMGYEQYF. The CDR3 DNA reads TGTGCCAGCAGCGTAGGAGGTAAGATGGGTTACGAGCAGTACTTC. The J gene is TRBJ2-5, the V gene TRBV7-9; TRBD2 might be the D (5 bases). The end of the DNA is better explained by TRBJ2-7, so the J call may be wrong. There are 15 residues in the CDR3. From germline, CDR1 is SEHNR and CDR2 FQNEAQ (reference sequence).

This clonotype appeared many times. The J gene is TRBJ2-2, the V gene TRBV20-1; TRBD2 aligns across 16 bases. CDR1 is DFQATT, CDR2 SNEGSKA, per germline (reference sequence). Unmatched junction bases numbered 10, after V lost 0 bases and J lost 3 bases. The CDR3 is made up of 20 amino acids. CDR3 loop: CSARDGTSGRDLLDTGELFF. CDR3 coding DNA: TGCAGTGCTAGAGATGGGACTAGCGGGAGGGACCTACTGGACACCGGGGAGCTGTTTTTT.

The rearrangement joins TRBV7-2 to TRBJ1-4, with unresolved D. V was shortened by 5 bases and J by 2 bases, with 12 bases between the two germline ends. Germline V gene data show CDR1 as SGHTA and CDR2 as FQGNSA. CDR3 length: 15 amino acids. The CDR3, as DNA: TGTGCCAGCAGCCCGGGCTGGCTTACTAATGAAAAACTGTTTTTT. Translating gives CASSPGWLTNEKLFF.

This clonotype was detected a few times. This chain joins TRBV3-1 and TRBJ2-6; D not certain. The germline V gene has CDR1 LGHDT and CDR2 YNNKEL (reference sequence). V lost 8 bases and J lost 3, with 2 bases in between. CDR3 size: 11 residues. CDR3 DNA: TGTGCCAGCGGTGGGGCCAACGTCCTGACTTTC. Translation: CASGGANVLTF.

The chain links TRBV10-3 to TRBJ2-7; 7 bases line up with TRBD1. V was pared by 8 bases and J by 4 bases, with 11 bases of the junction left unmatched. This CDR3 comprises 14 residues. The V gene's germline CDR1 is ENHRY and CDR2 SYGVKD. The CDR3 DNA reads TGTGCCATCCGTAGACAGGGTGGGCCTTACGAGCAGTACTTC. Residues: CAIRRQGGPYEQYF.

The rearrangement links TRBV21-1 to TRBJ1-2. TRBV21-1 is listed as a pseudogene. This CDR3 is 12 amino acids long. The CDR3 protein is CASSKQPYGYTF. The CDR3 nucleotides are TGTGCCAGCAGCAAACAGCCCTATGGCTACACCTTC.

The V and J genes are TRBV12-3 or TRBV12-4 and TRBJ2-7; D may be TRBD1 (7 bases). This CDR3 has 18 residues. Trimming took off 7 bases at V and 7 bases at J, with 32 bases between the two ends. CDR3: CASTVAGWTARSGGEQYF. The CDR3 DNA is TGTGCCAGCACCGTAGCAGGGTGGACAGCCCGATCAGGGGGGGAGCAGTACTTC.

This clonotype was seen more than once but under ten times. CDR3 sequence: CASSLRTDGTQYF. The CDR3, as DNA: TGCGCCAGCAGCTTACGGACAGACGGGACCCAGTACTTC. V and J are TRBV5-1 and TRBJ2-5; TRBD1 is a possible D gene (6 bases). V was trimmed by 2 bases and J by 7 bases, leaving 12 bases between them. Germline V gene data show CDR1 as SGHRS and CDR2 as YFSETQ. The CDR3 contains 13 residues.

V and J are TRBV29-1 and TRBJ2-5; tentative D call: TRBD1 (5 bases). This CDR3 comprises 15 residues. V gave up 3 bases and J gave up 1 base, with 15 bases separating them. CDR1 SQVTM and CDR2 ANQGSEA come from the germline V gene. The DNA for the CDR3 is TGCAGCGTTGACAAAGGGGCCTGGGCCCAAGAGACCCAGTACTTC. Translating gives CSVDKGAWAQETQYF.

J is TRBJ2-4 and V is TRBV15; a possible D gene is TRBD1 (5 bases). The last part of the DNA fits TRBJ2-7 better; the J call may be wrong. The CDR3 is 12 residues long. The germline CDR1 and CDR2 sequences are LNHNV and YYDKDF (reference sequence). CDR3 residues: CATKEDNAEQYF. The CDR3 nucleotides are TGTGCCACAAAAGAGGACAATGCCGAGCAGTACTTC.

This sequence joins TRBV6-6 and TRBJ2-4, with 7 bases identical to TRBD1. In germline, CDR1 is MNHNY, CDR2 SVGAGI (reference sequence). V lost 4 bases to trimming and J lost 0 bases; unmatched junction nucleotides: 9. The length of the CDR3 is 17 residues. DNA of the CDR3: TGTGCCAGCAGTTCCCTCGGACAGGCGCTAGCCAAAAACATTCAGTACTTC. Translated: CASSSLGQALAKNIQYF.

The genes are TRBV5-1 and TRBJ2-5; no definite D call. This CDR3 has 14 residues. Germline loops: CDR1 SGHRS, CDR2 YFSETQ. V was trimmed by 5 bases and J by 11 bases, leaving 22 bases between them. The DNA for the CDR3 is TGCGCCAGCAGGAACCCGGAGACCTCCGTGGGTCAGTACTTC. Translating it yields CASRNPETSVGQYF.

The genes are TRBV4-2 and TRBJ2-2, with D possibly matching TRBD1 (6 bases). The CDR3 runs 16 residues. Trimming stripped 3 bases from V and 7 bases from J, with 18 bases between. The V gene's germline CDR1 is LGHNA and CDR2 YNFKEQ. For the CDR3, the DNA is TGTGCCAGCAGCCAGGCGACTGGGCAGGGGCTCGGGGAGCTGTTTTTT. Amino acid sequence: CASSQATGQGLGELFF.